These T cell receptor beta chains were read from a single sample in a study of blood T cells in healthy people across ages. TCRdb reprocessed the 5' RACE reads via MiXCR and lists one record per CDR3 protein. The table includes hundreds of thousands of distinct CDR3 sequences, roughly three fifths detected once. Material: blood. The source is a man aged 40-50 years in good health. Each CDR3 is given with its conserved first and last residue. D genes are given only for firm matches. A clone size is listed for some rows: how often the clone was seen (once, few, many), or a class if it is expanded.

D	size	V	J	DNA	CDR3
NA	NA	TRBV20-1	TRBJ1-2	TGCAGTGCTAGGGAACGTAACGATGCGGGCAACTATGGCTACACCTTC	CSARERNDAGNYGYTF
TRBD2	few	TRBV9	TRBJ2-1	TGTGCCAGCAGCGTAGGACCCCAGGGACTATCATCCTACAATGAGCAGTTCTTC	CASSVGPQGLSSYNEQFF
TRBD1	NA	TRBV7-2	TRBJ2-7	TGTGCCAGCAGTTCTCCGACAGGGTCCCACAATGAGCAGTACTTC	CASSSPTGSHNEQYF
NA	NA	TRBV29-1	TRBJ2-2	TGCAGCGTCCGATCCGGGTTAAACACCGGGGAGCTGTTTTTT	CSVRSGLNTGELFF
NA	once	TRBV12-3/TRBV12-4	TRBJ1-5	TGTGCCAGCAGTTTTTACTCCCGTTACGCGGACGGACTTCTAAGCAATCAGCCCCAGCATTTT	CASSFYSRYADGLLSNQPQHF
NA	many	TRBV29-1	TRBJ2-1	TGCAGCGTCTTACACCAGAGTTTTAGGGCTTTGTTCTTC	CSVLHQSFRALFF
NA	few	TRBV6-1	TRBJ1-2	TGTGCCAGCACAGACCGGGACATTCCTGGGGGCCTTGGCTACACCTTC	CASTDRDIPGGLGYTF
TRBD1	NA	TRBV20-1	TRBJ2-7	TGCAGTGCTAGTGACAGGGGGCTCTACGAGCAGTACTTC	CSASDRGLYEQYF
NA	few	TRBV7-2	TRBJ2-7	TGTGCCAGCAGCCCTACAGGGAAGACCTACGAGCAGTACTTC	CASSPTGKTYEQYF
NA	few	TRBV29-1	TRBJ2-3	TGCAGCGTTCCGTCGACAGGATCAGATACGCAGTATTTT	CSVPSTGSDTQYF
TRBD1	NA	TRBV7-3	TRBJ2-1	TGTGCCAGCAGCCCTGCGGGACAGGCCTACAATGAGCAGTTCTTC	CASSPAGQAYNEQFF
NA	NA	TRBV28	TRBJ2-3	TGTGCCAGCGCGACGGGGGCTGGGAGCACAGATACGCAGTATTTT	CASATGAGSTDTQYF
NA	few	TRBV9	TRBJ1-5	TGTGCCAGCAGCGTAGGGGTGGATCAGCCCCAGCATTTT	CASSVGVDQPQHF
NA	NA	TRBV20-1	TRBJ1-5	TGCAGTGCTAGAGACCCCATGTTGAGAAGTTATAGCAATCAGCCCCAGCATTTT	CSARDPMLRSYSNQPQHF
NA	once	TRBV20-1	TRBJ1-1	TGCAGTGCTCCGAGACAGATGAACACTGAAGCTTTCTTT	CSAPRQMNTEAFF
TRBD1	few	TRBV7-2	TRBJ2-1	TGTGCCAGCAGCCCTAACCCGACCGGGACAGGGAACAATGAGCAGTTCTTC	CASSPNPTGTGNNEQFF
TRBD1	few	TRBV5-1	TRBJ2-7	TGCGCCAGCAGCCTCCGGGACAGGATCTCCTACGAGCAGTACTTC	CASSLRDRISYEQYF
TRBD1	NA	TRBV12-3/TRBV12-4	TRBJ2-5	TGTGCCAGCAGTGACAGGGTAGAAGAGACCCAGTACTTC	CASSDRVEETQYF
TRBD1	NA	TRBV20-1	TRBJ2-4	TGCAGTGCAAGTAGGGACAGGGTAAAAAACATTCAGTACTTC	CSASRDRVKNIQYF
NA	few	TRBV6-1	TRBJ2-7	TGTGCCAGCAGTGAAGGCTTGGGGGGCAGCTCCTACGAGCAGTACTTC	CASSEGLGGSSYEQYF
NA	NA	TRBV20-1	TRBJ2-4	TGCAGTGCTAGCCGGGCTGGCCAAAACATTCAGTACTTC	CSASRAGQNIQYF
NA	NA	TRBV10-3	TRBJ2-1	TGTGCCATCAGCCGCGACAGGACGTTTACTGACAATGAGCAGTTCTTC	CAISRDRTFTDNEQFF
TRBD1	once	TRBV2	TRBJ2-3	TGTGCCAGCAGCCTAGGGCGGGGACAGGGAATAACGAGCACAGATACGCAGTATTTT	CASSLGRGQGITSTDTQYF
TRBD1	once	TRBV11-2	TRBJ2-5	TGTGCCAGCAGCTTAGGCAGGACAGGGGAAGAGACCCAGTACTTC	CASSLGRTGEETQYF
NA	NA	TRBV13	TRBJ2-7	TGTGCCAGCAGACCACTCGGAGCGGGCCTCTCCTACGAGCAGTACTTC	CASRPLGAGLSYEQYF
NA	NA	TRBV15	TRBJ2-5	TGTGCCACCAGCAGTGGGCAGGGGACACAAGAGACCCAGTACTTC	CATSSGQGTQETQYF
NA	NA	TRBV9	TRBJ2-6	TGTGCCAGCAGCCCACGGCCAGGGGTGGGGAGCTCTGGGGCCAACGTCCTGACTTTC	CASSPRPGVGSSGANVLTF